What follows is one T cell receptor beta chain and its context. This record belongs to a study of patients and donors after allogeneic stem cell transplantation. The CDR3 runs 16 residues. Each CDR3 protein is one row after TCRdb ran MiXCR on the RT-PCR reads. The sample consists of more than 9,000 distinct CDR3 sequences, about 20% of them appearing once. Sequencing used blood, either unsorted or a sorted T cell fraction (not recorded which). The chain recombines TRBV12-2 with TRBJ2-7; the D call TRBD1 from the table was never checked on the DNA. TRBV12-2 corresponds to a pseudogene. This receptor was taken from a human donor who was either an allogeneic HSCT recipient or a stem cell or donor lymphocyte infusion donor (not recorded which). It is not recorded whose cells these are; they may come from a transplant donor. The CDR3 region has the DNA TGTGCAAGTCGCTTCGAGACAGGGGATGGCACCTACGAGCAGTACTTC. Its protein is CASRFETGDGTYEQYF.